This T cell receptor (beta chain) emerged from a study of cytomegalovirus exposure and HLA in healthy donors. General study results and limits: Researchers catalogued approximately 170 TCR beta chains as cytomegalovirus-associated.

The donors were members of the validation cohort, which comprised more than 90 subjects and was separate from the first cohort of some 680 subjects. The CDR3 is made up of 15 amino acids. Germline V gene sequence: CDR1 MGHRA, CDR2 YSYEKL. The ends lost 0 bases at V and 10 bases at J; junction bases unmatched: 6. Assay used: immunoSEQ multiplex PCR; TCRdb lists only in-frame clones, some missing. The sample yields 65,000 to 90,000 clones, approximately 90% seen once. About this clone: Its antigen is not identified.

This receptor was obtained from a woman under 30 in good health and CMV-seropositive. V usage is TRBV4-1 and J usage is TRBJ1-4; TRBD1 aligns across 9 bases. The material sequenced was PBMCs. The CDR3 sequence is CASSQEGTGKGKLFF. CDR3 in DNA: TGCGCCAGCAGCCAAGAAGGGACAGGGAAGGGAAAACTGTTTTTT.